Shown below are 19 T cell receptor beta chains from a single sample sequenced in a study of T cell responses to AZD1222 COVID-19 vaccine. Sequencing used immunoSEQ multiplex PCR; TCRdb keeps in-frame clones, though not all of them. The data contain about 140,000 clones, 85% to 95% of them singletons. The source material was peripheral blood, sampled 28 days after the second AZD1222 dose. These receptors were taken from an adult who received the AZD1222 COVID-19 vaccine.

The chain is built from TRBV3-1 (or the pseudogene TRBV3-2) and TRBJ1-1; D remains unclear. CDR3 size: 12 residues. Germline CDR1 and CDR2: LGHDT and YNNKEL (reference sequence). V dropped 1 base and J dropped 5 bases, with 5 bases sitting between them. CDR3 amino acids: CASSQGRTEAFF. In DNA, the CDR3 is TGTGCCAGCAGCCAAGGTAGGACTGAAGCTTTCTTT.

In its sample, this clone was seen a few times. The chain uses TRBV19 and TRBJ1-5; a weak D match, TRBD1 (6 bases). The germline gives CDR1 LNHDA, CDR2 SQIVND (reference sequence). Deletions cut 7 bases from V and 2 bases from J, with 15 bases between. The CDR3 is 15 amino acids. The CDR3 DNA follows: TGTGCCAGTATCCCACAGGGTTTGGGCAATCAGCCCCAGCATTTT. Translating it yields CASIPQGLGNQPQHF.

The chain has TRBV30 and TRBJ1-2, with D possibly being TRBD1 (5 bases). The CDR3 runs to 12 residues. Trimming took off 2 bases at V and 6 bases at J, with 10 bases between the two ends. Germline-derived CDR1 and CDR2 are GTSNPN and SVGIG (reference sequence). CDR3 sequence reads: CAWSRWGHGYTF. Written as DNA, the CDR3 is TGTGCCTGGAGTAGGTGGGGACATGGCTACACCTTC.

CDR3 in amino acids: CASSSNSGRAHEQYF. In DNA form, the CDR3 reads TGTGCCAGCAGTTCCAATAGCGGGAGGGCCCACGAGCAGTACTTC. This chain uses TRBV27 with TRBJ2-7; 11 bases map to TRBD2. There are 15 residues in the CDR3. The trim removed 4 bases at V and 5 bases at J, leaving 7 bases unmatched. The germline CDR1 and CDR2 sequences are MNHEY and SMNVEV (reference sequence).

This chain links TRBV11-1 with TRBJ2-3; TRBD2 aligns across 7 bases. The CDR3 sequence is 12 residues long. The trim removed 4 bases at V and 14 bases at J, leaving 9 bases unmatched. Germline CDR1 reads SGHAT; CDR2 reads FQDESV (reference sequence). CDR3 DNA sequence: TGTGCCAGCAGCTCCCGGGACTACTCTCGGTATTTT. Protein: CASSSRDYSRYF.

In nucleotides, the CDR3 is TGTGCCAGCAGCTTGTTTACGCGGGGTAGGAACACTGAAGCTTTCTTT. Translation gives CASSLFTRGRNTEAFF. The chain carries TRBV5-8 and TRBJ1-1, with D hard to call. The CDR3 spans 16 residues. The germline V gene encodes CDR1 SGHTS and CDR2 YDEGEE. V lost 1 base and J lost 1, with 14 bases in between.

The chain joins TRBV28 to TRBJ2-7; 10 nucleotides match TRBD2. Trimming removed 6 bases from V and 0 bases from J; junction bases left unmatched: 8. Germline values: CDR1 MDHEN, CDR2 SYDVKM. The CDR3 totals 16 residues. The DNA of the CDR3 is TGTGCCAGCAGACCGTTTAGCGGGGGGAGCTCCTACGAGCAGTACTTC. Translated: CASRPFSGGSSYEQYF.

This chain links TRBV9 with TRBJ1-1; D possibly corresponds to TRBD1 (5 bases). CDR1 is SGDLS and CDR2 is YYNGEE in the germline V gene. CDR3 size: 14 residues. With 0 bases removed from V and 4 bases from J, the gap between germline ends came to 10 bases. The chain's CDR3 is CASSVALGGTEAFF. CDR3 DNA: TGTGCCAGCAGCGTAGCCTTGGGGGGCACTGAAGCTTTCTTT.

The chain joins TRBV18 to TRBJ2-7; D is ambiguous. V was pared by 3 bases and J by 2 bases, with 8 bases between. Germline V gives CDR1 KGHSH, CDR2 LQKENI. This CDR3 spans 13 amino acids. CDR3 sequence: CASSPDQTYEQYF. CDR3 sequence (DNA): TGTGCCAGCTCACCTGACCAGACCTACGAGCAGTACTTC.

The chain carries TRBV5-1 and TRBJ1-2, with 7 bases matching TRBD1. CDR1 is SGHRS and CDR2 is YFSETQ in the germline V gene. CDR3 size: 17 residues. J gave up 5 bases and V 1 base, and 14 bases lay outside the gene matches. The CDR3: CASSLSPDRGQMYGYTF. The CDR3 DNA reads as TGCGCCAGCAGCTTGAGCCCCGATAGGGGGCAAATGTATGGCTACACCTTC.

The genes are TRBV29-1 and TRBJ1-6; D is possibly TRBD1 (6 bases). The CDR3 spans 13 residues. CDR1 is SQVTM, CDR2 ANQGSEA, per germline. Trimming removed 6 bases from V and 2 bases from J, with 8 bases in between. Here the CDR3 DNA reads TGCAGCGTGGGGGCTACCTATAATTCACCCCTCCACTTT. Translated, it gives CSVGATYNSPLHF.

The rearrangement uses TRBV5-1 and TRBJ2-1, with D perhaps TRBD2 (6 bases). This CDR3 has 15 amino acids. V gave up 4 bases and J gave up 8 bases, with 19 bases separating them. Germline V gene lookup returns CDR1 SGHRS and CDR2 YFSETQ. In DNA, the CDR3 is TGCGCCAGCAGCCGGACTATCAGCTCGGTCTATGAGCAGTTCTTC. Translating it yields CASSRTISSVYEQFF.

This chain uses TRBV7-2 with TRBJ2-1; D remains unclear. The germline V and J ends were trimmed by 2 bases and 7 bases, with 6 bases remaining between them. This CDR3 comprises 12 residues. From germline, CDR1 is SGHTA and CDR2 FQGNSA. CDR3 bases: TGTGCCAGCAGCTTACGAGGAAATGAGCAGTTCTTC. This codes for CASSLRGNEQFF.

This chain links TRBV9 with TRBJ1-4, with TRBD1 matching over 11 bases. The germline V gene has CDR1 SGDLS and CDR2 YYNGEE. This CDR3 comprises 17 residues. The V and J ends lost 0 bases and 7 bases, in that order; junction bases with no gene match: 8. In DNA form, the CDR3 reads TGTGCCAGCAGCGTAGGGCCCGGAGGGACAGGGGGTGAAAAACTGTTTTTT. This gives the protein CASSVGPGGTGGEKLFF.

The rearrangement links TRBV6-2 or TRBV6-3 to TRBJ2-2, with D possibly TRBD2 on 6 matching bases. V was pared by 0 bases and J by 5 bases, with 10 bases between. Germline V lookup: CDR1 MNHEY, CDR2 SVGEGT. The CDR3 contains 15 residues. CDR3 protein: CASSYSAGRTGELFF. For the CDR3, the DNA is TGTGCCAGCAGTTACTCGGCAGGGAGGACCGGGGAGCTGTTTTTT.

The rearrangement links TRBV14 to TRBJ1-1; D is ambiguous. From germline, CDR1 is SGHDN and CDR2 FVKESK. This CDR3 is built from 12 residues. Between the trimmed V and J ends, which lost 2 bases and 4 bases, there was a span of 5 bases. The CDR3 DNA reads as TGTGCCAGCAGCCAACTGGCCACTGAAGCTTTCTTT. Protein: CASSQLATEAFF.

On this clone: Germline is not matched at one junction end, which may reflect a read error. The V gene is TRBV7-7, the J gene TRBJ2-1, with 8 bases matching TRBD2. Germline CDR1 is SSHAT and CDR2 is FNYEAQ (reference sequence). The CDR3 sequence is 15 residues long. CDR3 nucleotides: TGTGCTAGCAGCTTAACCGCGGGAGGTGGTAATGAGCAGTTCTTC. Its translation is CASSLTAGGGNEQFF. The full variable domain, in which reference TRBV7-7 and TRBJ2-1 provide the parts outside the CDR3, is GAGVSQSPRYKVTKRGQDVTLRCDPISSHATLYWYQQALGQGPEFLTYFNYEAQPDKSGLPSDRFSAERPEGSISTLTIQRTEQRDSAMYRCASSLTAGGGNEQFFGPGTRLTVL.

This clone was counted once. This chain joins TRBV7-2 and TRBJ2-1; unclear D gene. The germline gives CDR1 SGHTA, CDR2 FQGNSA. Trimming stripped 3 bases from V and 5 bases from J, with 8 bases between. The CDR3 runs to 13 residues. This chain's CDR3 is CASSFSRDNEQFF. The CDR3 nucleotides read TGTGCCAGCAGCTTCTCCCGGGACAATGAGCAGTTCTTC.

The gene calls are TRBV13 and TRBJ1-1; tentative D call: TRBD1 (5 bases). Germline-derived CDR1 and CDR2 are PRHDT and FYEKMQ (reference sequence). The CDR3 has 13 residues. The V end lost 5 bases, the J end lost 2 bases, and 9 bases lay between the germline ends. CDR3 protein: CASSRTLNTEAFF. CDR3 nucleotides: TGTGCCAGCAGCCGGACACTCAACACTGAAGCTTTCTTT.